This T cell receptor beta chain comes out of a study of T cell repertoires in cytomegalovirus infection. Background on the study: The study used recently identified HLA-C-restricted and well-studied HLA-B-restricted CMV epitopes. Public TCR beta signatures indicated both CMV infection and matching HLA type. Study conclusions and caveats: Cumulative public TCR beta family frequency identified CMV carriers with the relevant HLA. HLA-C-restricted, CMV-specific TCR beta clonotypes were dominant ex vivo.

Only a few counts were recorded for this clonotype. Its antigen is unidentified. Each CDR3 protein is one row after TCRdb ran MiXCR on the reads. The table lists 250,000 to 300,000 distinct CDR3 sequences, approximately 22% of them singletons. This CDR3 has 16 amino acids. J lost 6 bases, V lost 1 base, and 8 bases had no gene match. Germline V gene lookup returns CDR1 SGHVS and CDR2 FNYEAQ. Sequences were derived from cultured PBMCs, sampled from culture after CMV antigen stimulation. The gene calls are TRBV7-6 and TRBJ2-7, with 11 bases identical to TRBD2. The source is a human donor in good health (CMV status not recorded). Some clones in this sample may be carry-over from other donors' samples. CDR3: CASSLGTSGSLSEQYV. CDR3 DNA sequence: TGTGCCAGCAGCTTAGGTACTAGCGGGAGCCTATCCGAGCAGTACGTC.